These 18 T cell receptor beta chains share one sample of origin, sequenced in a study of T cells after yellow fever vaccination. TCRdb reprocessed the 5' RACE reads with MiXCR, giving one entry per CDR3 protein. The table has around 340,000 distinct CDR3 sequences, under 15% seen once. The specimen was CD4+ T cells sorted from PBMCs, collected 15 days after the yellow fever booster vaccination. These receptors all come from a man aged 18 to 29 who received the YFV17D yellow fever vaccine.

The CDR3 reads CASSPPGQPLGGYTF. Written as DNA, the CDR3 is TGTGCCAGCTCACCACCGGGACAGCCCCTCGGTGGCTACACCTTC. The genes are TRBV18 and TRBJ1-2; 7 nucleotides line up with TRBD1. V lost 0 bases and J lost 7; bases outside the gene matches: 8. Germline CDR1 is KGHSH and CDR2 is LQKENI. The CDR3 totals 15 residues.

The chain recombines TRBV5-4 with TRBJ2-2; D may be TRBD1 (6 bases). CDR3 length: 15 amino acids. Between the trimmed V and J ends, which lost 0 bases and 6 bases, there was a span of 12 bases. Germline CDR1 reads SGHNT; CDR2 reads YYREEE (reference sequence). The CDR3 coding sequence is TGTGCCAGCAGCTTGGCCTACAGGGACGCCGGGGAGCTGTTTTTT. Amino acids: CASSLAYRDAGELFF.

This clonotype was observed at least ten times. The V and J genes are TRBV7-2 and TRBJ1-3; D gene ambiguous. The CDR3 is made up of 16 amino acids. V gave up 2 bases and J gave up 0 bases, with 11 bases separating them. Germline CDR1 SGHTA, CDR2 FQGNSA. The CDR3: CASSLLVRLSGNTIYF. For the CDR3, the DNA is TGTGCCAGCAGCTTATTAGTCCGTCTCTCTGGAAACACCATATATTTT.

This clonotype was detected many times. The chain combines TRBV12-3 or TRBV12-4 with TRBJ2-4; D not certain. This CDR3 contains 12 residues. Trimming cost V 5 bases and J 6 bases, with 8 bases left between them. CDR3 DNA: TGTGCCAGCAGTCCGTCCTCAAACATTCAGTACTTC. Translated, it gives CASSPSSNIQYF.

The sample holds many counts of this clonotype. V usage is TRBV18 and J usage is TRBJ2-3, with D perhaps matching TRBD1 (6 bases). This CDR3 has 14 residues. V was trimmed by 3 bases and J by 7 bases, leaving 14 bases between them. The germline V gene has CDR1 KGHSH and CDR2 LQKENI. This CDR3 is CASSPRQGLNTQYF. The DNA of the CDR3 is TGTGCCAGCTCACCCCGGCAGGGGTTGAATACGCAGTATTTT.

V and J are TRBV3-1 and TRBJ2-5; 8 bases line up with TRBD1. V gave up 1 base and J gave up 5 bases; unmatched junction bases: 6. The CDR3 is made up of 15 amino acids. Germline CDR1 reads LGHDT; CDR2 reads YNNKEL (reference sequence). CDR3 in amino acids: CASSQGQGKWETQYF. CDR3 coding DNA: TGTGCCAGCAGCCAAGGACAGGGGAAGTGGGAGACCCAGTACTTC.

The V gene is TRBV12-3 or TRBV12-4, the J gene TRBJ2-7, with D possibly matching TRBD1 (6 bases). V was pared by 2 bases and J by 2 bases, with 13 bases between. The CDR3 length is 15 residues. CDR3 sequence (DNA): TGTGCCAGCAGTTTAAGGCAGGGGCCCGCCTACGAGCAGTACTTC. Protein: CASSLRQGPAYEQYF.

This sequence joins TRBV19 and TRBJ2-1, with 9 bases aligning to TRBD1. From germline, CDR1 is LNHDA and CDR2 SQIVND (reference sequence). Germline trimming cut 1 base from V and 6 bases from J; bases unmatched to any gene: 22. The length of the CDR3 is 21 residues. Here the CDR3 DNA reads TGTGCCAGTAGTATAGGCCTCCAAATTTTCGCCGGGGACAGGGTGGGCAATGAGCAGTTCTTC. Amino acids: CASSIGLQIFAGDRVGNEQFF.

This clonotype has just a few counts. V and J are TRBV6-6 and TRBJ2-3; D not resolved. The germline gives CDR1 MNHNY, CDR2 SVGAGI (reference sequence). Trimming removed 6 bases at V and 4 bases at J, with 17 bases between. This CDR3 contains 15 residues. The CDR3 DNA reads TGTGCCAGCAGCCCCCTTGGGAAATCACCAGATACGCAGTATTTT. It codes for CASSPLGKSPDTQYF.

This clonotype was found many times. CDR3 sequence (DNA): TGTGCCACCAGCAGAGATAAGCAGAGGTTTTACAATGAGCAGTTCTTC. This translates into CATSRDKQRFYNEQFF. The chain couples TRBV15 to TRBJ2-1; D unresolved. Germline V gives CDR1 LNHNV, CDR2 YYDKDF (reference sequence). This CDR3 has 16 amino acids. The V end lost 0 bases, the J end lost 4 bases, and 13 bases lay between the germline ends. The variable domain in full, with the rest retrieved from reference TRBV15 and TRBJ2-1, is DAMVIQNPRYQVTQFGKPVTLSCSQTLNHNVMYWYQQKSSQAPKLLFHYYDKDFNNEADTPDNFQSRRPNTSFCFLDIRSPGLGDTAMYLCATSRDKQRFYNEQFFGPGTRLTVL.

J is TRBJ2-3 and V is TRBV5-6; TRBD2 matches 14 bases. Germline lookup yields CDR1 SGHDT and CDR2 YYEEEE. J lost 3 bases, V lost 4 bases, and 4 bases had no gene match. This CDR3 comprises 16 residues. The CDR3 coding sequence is TGTGCCAGCAGCCGACTAGCGGGGGGGATTACAGATACGCAGTATTTT. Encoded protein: CASSRLAGGITDTQYF.

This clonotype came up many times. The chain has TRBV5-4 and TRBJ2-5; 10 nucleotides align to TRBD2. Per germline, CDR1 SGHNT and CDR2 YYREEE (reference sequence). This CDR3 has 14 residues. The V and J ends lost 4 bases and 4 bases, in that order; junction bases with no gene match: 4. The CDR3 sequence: CASSQTSGPETQYF. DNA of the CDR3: TGTGCCAGCAGCCAGACTAGCGGGCCAGAGACCCAGTACTTC.

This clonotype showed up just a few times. The CDR3 coding sequence is TGTGCCAGCAGCCAAATTGGGGGTAACTATGGCTACACCTTC. Its translation is CASSQIGGNYGYTF. The chain recombines TRBV3-1 with TRBJ1-2; a possible D gene is TRBD1 (5 bases). The CDR3 is 14 amino acids. From germline, CDR1 is LGHDT and CDR2 YNNKEL (reference sequence). V lost 2 bases, J lost 1 base, and 8 bases lay in between.

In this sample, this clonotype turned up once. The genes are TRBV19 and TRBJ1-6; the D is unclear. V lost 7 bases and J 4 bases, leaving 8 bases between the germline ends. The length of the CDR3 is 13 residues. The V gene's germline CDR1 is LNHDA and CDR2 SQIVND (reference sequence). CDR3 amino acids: CASKADYNSPLHF. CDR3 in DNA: TGTGCCAGTAAGGCGGATTATAATTCACCCCTCCACTTT.

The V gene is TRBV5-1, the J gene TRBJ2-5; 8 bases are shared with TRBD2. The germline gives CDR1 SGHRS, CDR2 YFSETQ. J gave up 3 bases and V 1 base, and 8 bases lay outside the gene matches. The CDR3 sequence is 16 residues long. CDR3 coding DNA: TGCGCCAGCAGCTTGATGGTAGCGGGATCGGAAGAGACCCAGTACTTC. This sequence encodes CASSLMVAGSEETQYF.

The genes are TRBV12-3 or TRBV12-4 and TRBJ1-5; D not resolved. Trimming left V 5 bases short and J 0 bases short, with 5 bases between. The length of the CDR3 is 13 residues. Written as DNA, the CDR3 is TGTGCCAGCAGTCGACTTAGCAATCAGCCCCAGCATTTT. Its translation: CASSRLSNQPQHF.

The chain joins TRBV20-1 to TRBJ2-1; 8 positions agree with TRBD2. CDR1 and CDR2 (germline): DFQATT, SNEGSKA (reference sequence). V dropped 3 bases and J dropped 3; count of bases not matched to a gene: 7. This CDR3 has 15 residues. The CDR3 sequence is CSASNAGGLYNEQFF. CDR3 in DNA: TGCAGTGCTAGTAATGCGGGGGGACTCTACAATGAGCAGTTCTTC.

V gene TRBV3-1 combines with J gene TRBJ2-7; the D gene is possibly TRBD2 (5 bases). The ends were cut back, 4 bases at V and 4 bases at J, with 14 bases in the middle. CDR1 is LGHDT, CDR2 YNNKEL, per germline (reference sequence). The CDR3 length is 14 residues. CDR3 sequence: CASSRGFGTYEQYV. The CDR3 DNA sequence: TGTGCCAGCAGCCGAGGGTTCGGAACATACGAGCAGTACGTC.